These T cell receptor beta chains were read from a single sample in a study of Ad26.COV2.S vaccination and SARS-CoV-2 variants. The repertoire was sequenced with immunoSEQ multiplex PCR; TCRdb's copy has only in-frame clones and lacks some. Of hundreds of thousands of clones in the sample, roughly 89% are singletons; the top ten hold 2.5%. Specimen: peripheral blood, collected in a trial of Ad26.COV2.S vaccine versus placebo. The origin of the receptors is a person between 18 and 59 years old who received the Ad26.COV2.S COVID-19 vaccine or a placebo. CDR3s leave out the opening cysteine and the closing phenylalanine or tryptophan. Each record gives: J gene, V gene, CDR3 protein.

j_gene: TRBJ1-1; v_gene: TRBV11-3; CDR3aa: ASSSQATEAF
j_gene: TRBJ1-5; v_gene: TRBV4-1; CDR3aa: ASSAYRDSNQPQH
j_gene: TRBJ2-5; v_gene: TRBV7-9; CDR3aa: ASSYRDRDGQRGTQY
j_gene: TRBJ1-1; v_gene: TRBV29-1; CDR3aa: SVEDFSVIAF
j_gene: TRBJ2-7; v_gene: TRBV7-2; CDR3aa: ASSLLGDKFYEQY
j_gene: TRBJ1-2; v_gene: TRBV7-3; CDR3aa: ASSPKGPTQGYGYT
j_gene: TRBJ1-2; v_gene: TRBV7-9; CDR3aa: ASSLAQDYHTTYGYT
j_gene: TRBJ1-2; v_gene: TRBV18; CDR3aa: ASSPTVGPGNGYT
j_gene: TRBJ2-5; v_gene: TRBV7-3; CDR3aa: ASSGGGRAAQY
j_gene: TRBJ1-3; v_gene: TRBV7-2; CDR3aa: ATSVGGGNTIY
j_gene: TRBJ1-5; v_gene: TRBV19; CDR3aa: ASSIDLWGGIQPQH
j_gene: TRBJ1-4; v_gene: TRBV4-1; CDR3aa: ASSSGNFNEKLF
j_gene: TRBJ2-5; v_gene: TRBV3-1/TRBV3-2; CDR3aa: ASSQVRDQETQY
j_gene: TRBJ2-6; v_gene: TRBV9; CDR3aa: ASSAFAVSSGANVLT
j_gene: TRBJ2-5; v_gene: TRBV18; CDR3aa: ASSPAASETQY
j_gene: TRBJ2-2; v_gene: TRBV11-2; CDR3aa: ASRPLAGTGELF
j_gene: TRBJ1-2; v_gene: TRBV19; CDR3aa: ASSLRVVDGYT
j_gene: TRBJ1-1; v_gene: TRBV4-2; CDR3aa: ASSPTRDRQNTEAF
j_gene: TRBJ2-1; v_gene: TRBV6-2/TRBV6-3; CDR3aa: ASSYPGLLTPEDLSEQF
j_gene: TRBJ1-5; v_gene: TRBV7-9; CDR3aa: ASSPTQAGHQPQH
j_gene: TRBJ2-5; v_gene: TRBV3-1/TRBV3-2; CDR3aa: ASSPWTGTEETQY
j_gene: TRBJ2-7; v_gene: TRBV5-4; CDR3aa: ASSLVDGYEQY
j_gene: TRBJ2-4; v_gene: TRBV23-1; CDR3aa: ASSQRAPTGGASMAKNIQY
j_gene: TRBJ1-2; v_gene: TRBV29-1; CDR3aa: SVGPGNGYT
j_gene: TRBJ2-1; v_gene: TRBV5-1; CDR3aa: ASSLSVGSYNEQF
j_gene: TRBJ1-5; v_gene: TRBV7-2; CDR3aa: ASSLFYSNQPQH
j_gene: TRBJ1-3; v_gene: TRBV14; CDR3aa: ASSQTGGLDTIY
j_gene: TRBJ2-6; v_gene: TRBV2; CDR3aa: ASSGVFSGANVLT
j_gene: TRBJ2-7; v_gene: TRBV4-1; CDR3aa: ASSQDGGRGGSYEQY
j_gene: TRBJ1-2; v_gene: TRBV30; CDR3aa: AWSHRDPPYT
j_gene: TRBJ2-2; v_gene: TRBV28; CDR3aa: ASSTLRGGTGELF
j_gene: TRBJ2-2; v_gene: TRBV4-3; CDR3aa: ASSQDWDRVTTGELF
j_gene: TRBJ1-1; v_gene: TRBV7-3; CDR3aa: ASSRQGRESTEAF
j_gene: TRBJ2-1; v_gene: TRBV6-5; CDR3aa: ASSYSLPRPNEQF
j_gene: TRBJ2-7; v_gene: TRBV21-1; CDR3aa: ASQIGTVNSYEQY
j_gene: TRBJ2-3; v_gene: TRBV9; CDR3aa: ASSPSLATDTQY
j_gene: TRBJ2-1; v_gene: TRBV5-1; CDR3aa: ASSLEGRVYNEQF
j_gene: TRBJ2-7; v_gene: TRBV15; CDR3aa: ATSRLRTAYEQY
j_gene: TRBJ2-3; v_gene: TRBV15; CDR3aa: ATSRDRGQVSTHTDTQY
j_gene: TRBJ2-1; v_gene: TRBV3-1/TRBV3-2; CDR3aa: ASSPQWAGTGAGNEQF
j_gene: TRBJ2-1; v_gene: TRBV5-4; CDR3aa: ASTQPLGQGSEQF
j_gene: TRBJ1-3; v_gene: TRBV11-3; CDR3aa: ASSYRGSGNTIY
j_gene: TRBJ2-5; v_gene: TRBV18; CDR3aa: ASSPQGRETQY
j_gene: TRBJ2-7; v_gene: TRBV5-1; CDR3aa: ASSPDPGTSGEQY